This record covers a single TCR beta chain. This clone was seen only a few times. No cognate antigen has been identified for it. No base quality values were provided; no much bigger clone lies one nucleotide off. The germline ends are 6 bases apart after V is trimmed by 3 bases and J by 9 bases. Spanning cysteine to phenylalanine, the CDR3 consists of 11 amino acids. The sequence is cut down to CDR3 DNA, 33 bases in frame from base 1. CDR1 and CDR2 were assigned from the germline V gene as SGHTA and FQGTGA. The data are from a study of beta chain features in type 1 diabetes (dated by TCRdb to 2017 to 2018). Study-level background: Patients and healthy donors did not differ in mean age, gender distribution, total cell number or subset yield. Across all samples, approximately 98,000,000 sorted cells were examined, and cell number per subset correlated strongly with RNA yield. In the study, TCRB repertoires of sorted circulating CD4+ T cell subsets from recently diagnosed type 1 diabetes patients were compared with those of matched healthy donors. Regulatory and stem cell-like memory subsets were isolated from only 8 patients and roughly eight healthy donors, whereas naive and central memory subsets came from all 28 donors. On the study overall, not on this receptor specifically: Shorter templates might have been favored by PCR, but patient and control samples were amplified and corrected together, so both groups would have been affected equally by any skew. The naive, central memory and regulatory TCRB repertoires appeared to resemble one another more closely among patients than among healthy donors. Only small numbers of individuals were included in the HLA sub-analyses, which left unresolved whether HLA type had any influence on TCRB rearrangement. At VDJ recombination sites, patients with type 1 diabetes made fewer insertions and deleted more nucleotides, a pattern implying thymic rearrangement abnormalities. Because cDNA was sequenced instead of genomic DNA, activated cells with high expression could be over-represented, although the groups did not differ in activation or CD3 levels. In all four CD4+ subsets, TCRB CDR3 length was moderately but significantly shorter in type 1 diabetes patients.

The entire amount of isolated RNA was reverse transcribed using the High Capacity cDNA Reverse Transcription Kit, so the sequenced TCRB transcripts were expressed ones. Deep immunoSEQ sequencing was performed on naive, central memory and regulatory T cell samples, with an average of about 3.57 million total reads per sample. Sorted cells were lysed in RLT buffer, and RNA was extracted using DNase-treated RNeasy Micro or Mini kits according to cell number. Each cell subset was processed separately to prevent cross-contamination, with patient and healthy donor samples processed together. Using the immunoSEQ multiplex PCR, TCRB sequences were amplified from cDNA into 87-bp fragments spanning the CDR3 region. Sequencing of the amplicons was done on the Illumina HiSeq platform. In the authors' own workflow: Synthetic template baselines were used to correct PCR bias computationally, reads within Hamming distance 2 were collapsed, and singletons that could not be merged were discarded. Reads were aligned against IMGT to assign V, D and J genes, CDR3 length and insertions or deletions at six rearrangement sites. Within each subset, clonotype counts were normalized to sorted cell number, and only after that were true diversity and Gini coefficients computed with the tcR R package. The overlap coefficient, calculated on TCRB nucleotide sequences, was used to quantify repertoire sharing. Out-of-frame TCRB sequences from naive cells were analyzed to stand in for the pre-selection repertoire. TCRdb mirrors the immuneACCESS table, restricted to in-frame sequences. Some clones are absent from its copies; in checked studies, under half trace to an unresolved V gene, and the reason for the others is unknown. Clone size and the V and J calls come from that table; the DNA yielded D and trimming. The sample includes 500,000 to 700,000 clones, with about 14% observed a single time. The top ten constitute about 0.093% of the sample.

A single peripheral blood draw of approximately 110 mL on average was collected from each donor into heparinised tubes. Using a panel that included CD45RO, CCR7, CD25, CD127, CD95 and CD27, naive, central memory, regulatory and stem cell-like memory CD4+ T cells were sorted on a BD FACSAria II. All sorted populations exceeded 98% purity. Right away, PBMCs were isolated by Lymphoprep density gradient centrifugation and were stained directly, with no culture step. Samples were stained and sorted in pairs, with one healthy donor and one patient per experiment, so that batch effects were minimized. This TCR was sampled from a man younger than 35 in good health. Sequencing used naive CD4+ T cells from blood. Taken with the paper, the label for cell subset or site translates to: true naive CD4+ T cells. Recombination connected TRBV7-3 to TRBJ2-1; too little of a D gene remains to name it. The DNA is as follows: TGTGCCAGCAGCTTTCACGGTGAGCAGTTCTTC. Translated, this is CASSFHGEQFF.